This record covers a single T cell receptor (beta chain). The data stem from a study of T cells in Graves' hyperthyroidism and ophthalmopathy. Using RNA transcripts as the source, TCR beta CDR3 regions were amplified. TCR CDR3 regions were first amplified by RT-PCR with HTBI primers. TCRdb re-called the multiplex PCR reads with MiXCR, one entry per CDR3 protein. The sample shows around 200,000 distinct CDR3 sequences, 15% to 20% of them seen only once. No progression to ophthalmopathy during 18 months of follow-up defined stable disease. Patients were excluded for uncontrolled infection, other autoimmune disease, pregnancy or lactation. Thyroid ultrasound, orbital computed tomography, clinical symptoms, and serum thyroxine and TRAb underpinned diagnoses. The CDR3 spans 11 residues. Trimming removed 2 bases from V and 3 bases from J, with 3 bases in between. Per the germline V gene, CDR1 is SQVTM and CDR2 is ANQGSEA.

The sequence came from a middle-aged man with Graves' hyperthyroidism. Material for sequencing was blood. The V gene is TRBV29-1, the J gene TRBJ2-3; D not certain. The CDR3 DNA is TGCAGCGTTGAAATTACAGATACGCAGTATTTT. This sequence encodes CSVEITDTQYF.